This T cell receptor beta chain is drawn from a study of a mutant IDH1 vaccine in newly diagnosed glioma listed by TCRdb under 2021. Regarding the complete study: Vaccination began 4-6 weeks after radiotherapy alone, or alongside temozolomide cycles in the chemotherapy-containing groups. The approximately 33 treated patients were approximately 60% male and around 40% female, with a mean age of approximately 40 years. Before enrollment, patients had received standard therapy of radiotherapy alone, temozolomide alone, or radiochemotherapy with temozolomide; most received the combination. The week-35 safety follow-up took place at visit V12, and the week-47 end of study took place at visit V13. Peripheral blood was collected at six visits: V03 (baseline), V05, V07, V10, V12 and V13. For exploratory analyses, roughly 25 treated patients had longitudinal TCRB deep sequencing done wherever samples were available. The research as a whole found: Pseudoprogression seemed to be unrelated to changes in the top peripheral T cell clonotypes found by TCRB sequencing. Availability determined which PBMC samples were chosen for TCRB deep sequencing. According to the authors, sample limitations meant that analyses of patient blood samples could not be reproduced. Vaccine-induced immune responses across multiple MHC alleles were detected in around 92% of patients.

The method was the immunoSEQ multiplex PCR assay. Following the manufacturer's protocol, the hsTCRB Kit was used to amplify rearranged TCR beta chain sequences. Sequencing of TCRB libraries was carried out on an Illumina MiSeq. As for how the authors treated the data: The kit vendor's proprietary platform handled demultiplexing, trimming and gene mapping. TCRdb holds this immuneACCESS table with in-frame rearrangements only. Some clones are missing; in checked studies, unresolved V genes explain under half, and the rest has no known cause. V and J calls and clone size are those listed in that table; D and trimming were worked out from the DNA. Counted in this sample were some 49,000 clones; about three quarters of them appeared once. Jointly, the top ten make up more than 4% of the sample. About this clone itself: Its binding antigen is unknown. No much larger clone exists at a distance of one base, and base qualities are not known.

In light of the paper, this sample's time point label describes: week 47, end of study. Every vaccine dose consisted of 300 ug of a 20-mer mutant IDH1 peptide in Montanide, administered subcutaneously together with topical imiquimod. Patients were given eight vaccinations, in weeks 1, 3, 5, 7, 11, 15, 19 and 23, which matched visits V03 through V10. All donors had newly diagnosed IDH1-mutant astrocytomas of WHO grade 3 or 4 that showed loss of nuclear ATRX. The samples were drawn from NOA16, a multicentre, single-arm, open-label phase I trial in Germany that tested a mutant IDH1 peptide vaccine in humans for the first time. Genomic DNA for TCRB sequencing was extracted from EDTA blood using the DNeasy Blood and Tissue Kit. The CDR3 starts with the cysteine, ends with the phenylalanine, and has 12 residues. Left in the record is the CDR3 DNA by itself, 36 bases read in frame from the first base. The germline V gene (reference sequence) sets CDR1 to MNHEY and CDR2 to SMNVEV. A distance of 8 bases separates the germline ends of V and J, which lose 6 bases and 3 bases respectively.

The sequenced sample was PBMCs, obtained from a glioma patient whose treatment included an IDH1 peptide vaccine. This receptor chain uses TRBV27 and TRBJ1-1, with no reliable assignment of the D segment. This receptor was obtained from a woman aged 35 to 49 with glioma. Some clones in this sample may be carry-over from other donors' samples. The CDR3 corresponds to CASSGLDTEAFF. The nucleotide sequence is given as TGTGCCAGCAGCGGCTTAGACACTGAAGCTTTCTTT.